This paragraph reports one T cell receptor (beta chain). Sequenced by immunoSEQ multiplex PCR; TCRdb stores in-frame clones only, minus some. This table has just over 2,000,000 clones, about 95% appearing once. Germline lookup yields CDR1 SGHAT and CDR2 FQNNGV. V gave up 1 base and J gave up 5 bases, with 17 bases separating them. This CDR3 has 17 residues. This sample was included in a study of shared clonotypes between healthy human individuals. Study details: Sampling drew on donors who were a couple of women and three men aged 18 to 49. Donors had three CD4 naive, three CD4 memory, two CD8 naive and one CD8 memory plate apiece.

Donors were healthy HIV-negative adults without recently reported acute infections or vaccinations. Negatively enriched CD4+ T cells were divided by CD45RA into naive and memory. The specimen sequenced was naive CD4+ T cells sorted from blood. Subset described: CD45RA+ positively selected. The receptor's source is a man in his late teens or twenties in good health. J is TRBJ2-2 and V is TRBV11-2; D perhaps matches TRBD2 (6 bases). CDR3 loop: CASSLVGAGGYTGELFF. In DNA form, the CDR3 reads TGTGCCAGCAGCTTAGTTGGTGCCGGGGGATATACCGGGGAGCTGTTTTTT.